These 18 T cell receptor beta chains came from one sample sequenced in a study of immune characterization of retroperitoneal liposarcoma. TCRdb analysed the PCR reads with MiXCR anew, one entry per CDR3 protein. There are around 2,200 distinct CDR3 sequences in the sample; around 36% occur only once, and approximately 17% lies in the top ten. Sample: tumor tissue. These receptors were obtained from a male donor with retroperitoneal liposarcoma.

This clonotype was observed a handful of times. The rearrangement links TRBV6-1 to TRBJ2-5; D might be TRBD1 (6 bases). The CDR3 covers 13 residues. Germline CDR1 MNHNS, CDR2 SASEGT. The germline V and J ends were trimmed by 7 bases and 3 bases, with 12 bases remaining between them. The CDR3 here is CASTHRDKETQYF. Here the CDR3 DNA reads TGTGCCAGCACTCACCGGGACAAAGAGACCCAGTACTTC.

This clonotype is large in the sample. The CDR3 region has the DNA TGTGCCAGCAGTCCCGGCAATGAGCAGTTCTTC. It encodes CASSPGNEQFF. The chain has TRBV6-1 and TRBJ2-1, with D unresolved. Trimming left V 5 bases short and J 6 bases short, with 5 bases between. The CDR3 length is 11 residues. Germline V gene data show CDR1 as MNHNS and CDR2 as SASEGT.

The gene calls are TRBV6-2 or TRBV6-3 and TRBJ2-7, with 7 nucleotides matching TRBD1. The CDR3 contains 14 residues. Germline V gene sequence: CDR1 MNHEY, CDR2 SVGEGT. With 5 bases clipped from V and 0 bases from J, the junction kept 4 bases outside the gene matches. CDR3 coding DNA: TGTGCCAGCAGTGAAGGGGACAGCTCCTACGAGCAGTACTTC. Translating it yields CASSEGDSSYEQYF.

Within the sample, this clonotype is medium-sized (0.01 to 0.1%). Compared with germline, one end of the junction differs, possibly owing to a read error. The chain joins TRBV6-1 to TRBJ2-3, with TRBD2 identical over 11 bases. This CDR3 region has 16 residues. CDR1 is MNHNS, CDR2 SASEGT, per germline. CDR3 amino acids: CASSVSLAGGGNEQYF. Here the CDR3 DNA reads TGTGCCAGCAGTGTCTCTCTAGCGGGAGGTGGGAATGAGCAGTACTTT.

This clonotype was detected only a few times. The chain employs TRBV27 and TRBJ2-1, with a possible D match to TRBD1 (5 bases). The CDR3 runs to 14 residues. CDR1 is MNHEY, CDR2 SMNVEV, per germline (reference sequence). The V end lost 5 bases, the J end lost 9 bases, and 17 bases lay between the germline ends. The CDR3 is CASSPNPNRFEQFF. CDR3 DNA: TGTGCCAGCAGTCCCAACCCTAACAGGTTTGAGCAGTTCTTC.

This clonotype has just a few counts. The V and J genes are TRBV7-2 and TRBJ2-1; D ambiguous. CDR3 size: 15 residues. V lost 5 bases to trimming and J lost 0 bases, with 11 bases between them. Germline V gene data show CDR1 as SGHTA and CDR2 as FQGNSA. The CDR3 coding sequence is TGTGCCAGCAGCCGGACGTCAAGCTCCTACAATGAGCAGTTCTTC. Encoded protein: CASSRTSSSYNEQFF.

The rearrangement joins TRBV7-3 to TRBJ2-1, with 8 nucleotides matching TRBD2. The germline gives CDR1 SGHTA, CDR2 FQGTGA. V shed 5 bases, J shed 9 bases, and the junction held 12 bases outside the gene matches. The CDR3 loop spans 15 amino acids. The CDR3: CASSAGGIAGTEQFF. CDR3 DNA: TGTGCCAGCAGCGCGGGAGGTATAGCGGGAACTGAGCAGTTCTTC.

V usage is TRBV6-6 and J usage is TRBJ1-1; 8 bases are a match to TRBD1. Germline V CDR1 and CDR2: MNHNY, SVGAGI (reference sequence). CDR3 length equals 13 residues. V lost 7 bases to trimming and J lost 1 base; unmatched junction nucleotides: 2. The CDR3 sequence: CASTDRENTEAFF. CDR3 sequence (DNA): TGTGCCAGCACGGACAGGGAGAACACTGAAGCTTTCTTT.

In its sample, this clonotype is large (0.1 to 1%). CDR3 nucleotides: TGTGCCAGCAGTGAAGATGAGACAGGGGGAGGGGATGAGCAGTTCTTC. Translated: CASSEDETGGGDEQFF. This sequence joins TRBV6-1 and TRBJ2-1; 9 nucleotides line up with TRBD1. The V and J ends lost 1 base and 8 bases, in that order; junction bases with no gene match: 9. This CDR3 contains 16 residues. CDR1 and CDR2 (germline): MNHNS, SASEGT.

CDR3 region: CASSSRKGGVSETQYF. The CDR3 DNA sequence: TGTGCCAGCAGCTCCCGGAAGGGGGGTGTTTCCGAGACCCAGTACTTC. This chain uses TRBV7-2 with TRBJ2-1; D may be TRBD1 or TRBD2 (6 bases each). TRBJ2-5 matches the DNA end more closely, so the J call is doubtful. Germline V gene data show CDR1 as SGHTA and CDR2 as FQGNSA. The CDR3 consists of 16 residues.

Notes on this clonotype: Just one base apart from a much larger clone, this may be a read error. The CDR3 DNA is TGTGCCAGCAGTTTAGGGGATAGCGCCAGCTCCTACAATGAGCAGTACTTC. Amino acid sequence: CASSLGDSASSYNEQYF. This rearrangement joins TRBV12-3 or TRBV12-4 to TRBJ2-1, with D possibly being TRBD2 (5 bases). The end of the DNA is better explained by TRBJ2-7, so the J call may be wrong. The CDR3 sequence is 17 residues long.

V gene TRBV6-1 combines with J gene TRBJ2-3, with a possible D match to TRBD2 (5 bases). Deletions cut 8 bases from V and 4 bases from J, with 13 bases between. The length of the CDR3 is 13 residues. Germline V gives CDR1 MNHNS, CDR2 SASEGT. The CDR3 sequence: CASSGTPADTQYF. The CDR3 DNA is TGTGCCAGCTCGGGAACCCCAGCAGATACGCAGTATTTT.

The table lists this clonotype with a count of one. This may come from a read error, since a much larger clone is one base off. The rearrangement links TRBV6-1 to TRBJ2-1; 7 bases align to TRBD1. CDR3 size: 14 residues. Germline V lookup: CDR1 MNHNS, CDR2 SASEGT. The DNA for the CDR3 is TGTGTCAGCACCCGACAGGGACCCTACAATGAGCAGTTCTTC. Translation: CVSTRQGPYNEQFF.

This clonotype rates as large. V usage is TRBV6-1 and J usage is TRBJ2-5; D may match TRBD1 or TRBD2 (6 bases each). Trimming took 6 bases from V and 5 from J, leaving 13 bases between them. This CDR3 contains 13 residues. The germline V gene encodes CDR1 MNHNS and CDR2 SASEGT. The CDR3 DNA follows: TGTGCCAGCAGCCCCCGAGGGGGGGAGACCCAGTACTTC. As protein: CASSPRGGETQYF.

The chain employs TRBV7-6 and TRBJ2-5; D is ambiguous. The J call may be mistaken, given a closer DNA end match to TRBJ2-1. The CDR3 length is 16 residues. The germline V gene has CDR1 SGHVS and CDR2 FNYEAQ. In nucleotides, the CDR3 is TGTGCCAGCAGCCCACCGACTTTCGACTTTTACAATGAGCAGTTCTTC. This sequence encodes CASSPPTFDFYNEQFF.

The V gene is TRBV11-3, the J gene TRBJ2-1, with 8 bases matching TRBD2. CDR1 is SGHNT and CDR2 is YENEEA in the germline V gene. There are 15 residues in the CDR3. V trimming: 5 bases; J trimming: 4 bases; junction bases outside the gene matches: 7. The CDR3: CASSPIAGSYNEQFF. DNA of the CDR3: TGTGCCAGCAGCCCTATAGCGGGATCTTACAATGAGCAGTTCTTC.

This clonotype was recorded a few times. The V gene is TRBV6-6, the J gene TRBJ2-1; 9 bases match TRBD1. The last part of the DNA fits TRBJ2-7 better; the J call may be wrong. Germline V gene lookup returns CDR1 MNHNY and CDR2 SVGAGI (reference sequence). The CDR3 length is 15 residues. CDR3 sequence (DNA): TGTGCCAGCAGGAGGGACAGGGAGAGCTCCTACGAGCAGTACTTC. The encoded protein is CASRRDRESSYEQYF.

Judged by abundance, this clonotype is medium-sized. The chain has TRBV7-2 and TRBJ2-4; TRBD2 aligns across 11 bases. The DNA end is more similar to TRBJ2-7, so the J call may be wrong. The CDR3 totals 14 residues. The germline V gene has CDR1 SGHTA and CDR2 FQGNSA. The DNA of the CDR3 is TGTGCCAGCAGCTTAACTAGCGGGAGTGCCGAGCAGTACTTC. It encodes CASSLTSGSAEQYF.